The entry below gives a single T cell receptor beta chain sequence along with its context. The antigen remains undetermined. The data belong to a study of OX40 agonist ivuxolimab in advanced cancers. Looked up from germline, CDR1 is MNHEY and CDR2 is SMNVEV (reference sequence). The CDR3 is 14 residues long. Trimming removed 1 base at V and 5 bases at J, with 9 bases between. Sequencing was performed with immunoSEQ multiplex PCR; in TCRdb, only in-frame clones are kept and a portion is missing. The table includes approximately 18,000 clones, roughly 86% detected once. Whole-study results and caveats: Partial responders at 0.1-3.0 mg/kg showed near-lowest clonal expansion. CD4+ and CD8+ blood T cells expanded clonally by week 6 at 0.1 to 3.0 mg/kg. CD8+ T cells showed, on average, more clonal expansion than CD4+ cells. Some patients who did not respond also had low normalized T-cell clonal expansion.

The chain joins TRBV27 to TRBJ2-1, with D perhaps TRBD2 (6 bases). The sample in question was CD4+ or CD8+ T cells sorted from blood, obtained in a trial of the OX40 agonist ivuxolimab. The receptor's source is an adult with an advanced solid tumor such as melanoma, head and neck, liver or kidney cancer. The CDR3 DNA reads as TGTGCCAGCAGTTTATGGCGGGACCACAATGAGCAGTTCTTC. This codes for CASSLWRDHNEQFF.